This paragraph reports one T cell receptor (beta chain). Antigen specificity is unknown. Per the original methods: Filtering was not the same, since immunoSEQ gave junction-only sequences without quality scores. Generated by immunoSEQ multiplex PCR, the TCRdb table keeps only in-frame clones and is missing some. V and J calls and clone size are those listed in that table; D and trimming were worked out from the DNA. This sample has over a million clones, with about four fifths found just once. This specimen comes from a study of shared clonotypes between healthy human individuals. Study-level points and caveats: The generation probabilities recorded for non-shared clonotypes fell below those of clonotypes shared by all four donors.

This CDR3 contains 12 residues. CDR1 and CDR2 from the germline V gene are SNHLY and FYNNEI. The V gene lost 5 bases and the J gene lost 6 bases, with 8 bases spanning the gap. The sequence was collected from a man younger than 30 in good health. Some clones in this sample may be carry-over from other donors' samples. The chain links TRBV2 to TRBJ1-5, with D perhaps TRBD1 (5 bases). Material for sequencing was memory CD4+ T cells from PBMCs. Subset reported: CD45RA-negative fraction. The CDR3 sequence is CASSFDSQPQHF. For the CDR3, the DNA is TGTGCCAGCAGTTTCGACAGTCAGCCCCAGCATTTT.